A single T cell receptor (beta chain) is shown here with its context. What it binds is not known. The sample comes from a study of shared clonotypes between healthy human individuals. Study-wide background: Three plates each covered CD4 naive and memory; CD8 naive two, CD8 memory one. Study outcomes and limitations: In this cohort, only blood was sampled, and tissue repertoires likely differ. Clonotype sharing across several donors was observed for 4% to 6.5% of naive CD4 clonotypes.

Germline CDR1 reads MGHRA; CDR2 reads YSYEKL. V lost 1 base to trimming and J lost 6 bases, with 16 bases between them. This CDR3 has 16 amino acids. Running of the assay took place at deep level. Measured with immunoSEQ multiplex PCR; TCRdb has only the in-frame clones, and not every one. The sample lists about 1 million clones; about three quarters were seen once. This TCR came from a man in his late teens or twenties in good health. Sequenced sample: memory CD4+ T cells sorted from blood. Subset of the sample: CD45RA-negative fraction. The V call is TRBV4-1, the J call TRBJ2-1; possible D gene TRBD2, 6 bases. CDR3 residues: CASSQADGTGFNEQFF. DNA of the CDR3: TGCGCCAGCAGCCAAGCGGACGGGACTGGGTTCAATGAGCAGTTCTTC.